These 10 T cell receptor beta chains came from one sample sequenced in a study of blood T cells in healthy people across ages. Alongside a J-beta primer mix, a sample-barcoded 5' primer served in a second PCR lasting roughly 7 to 11 cycles. TCRdb passed the 5' RACE reads through MiXCR, listing each CDR3 protein once. The data contain around 650,000 distinct CDR3 sequences, 35% to 50% of them singletons. Material for sequencing was blood. The receptor set was obtained from a man aged 80 or over in good health.

The V call is TRBV6-2 or TRBV6-3, the J call TRBJ1-2, with D possibly matching TRBD1 (5 bases). This CDR3 is built from 14 residues. V was pared by 5 bases and J by 2 bases, with 12 bases between. The germline V gene has CDR1 MNHEY and CDR2 SVGEGT. The CDR3 reads CASSPGLGNYGYTF. The CDR3 DNA reads as TGTGCCAGCAGTCCAGGGTTGGGAAACTATGGCTACACCTTC.

This clonotype was detected a few times. V usage is TRBV28 and J usage is TRBJ2-4; 7 nucleotides line up with TRBD2. CDR3 length: 17 amino acids. Germline values: CDR1 MDHEN, CDR2 SYDVKM. The J segment lost 2 bases and the V segment lost 5 bases, leaving 12 bases of the junction unmatched. DNA of the CDR3: TGTGCCAGCAGTCAACTTGTGGCGGGAGTATCCAAAAACATTCAGTACTTC. Its translation: CASSQLVAGVSKNIQYF. The variable domain in full, completed from reference TRBV28 and TRBJ2-4, reads DVKVTQSSRYLVKRTGEKVFLECVQDMDHENMFWYRQDPGLGLRLIYFSYDVKMKEKGDIPEGYSVSREKKERFSLILESASTNQTSMYLCASSQLVAGVSKNIQYFGAGTRLSVL.

V usage is TRBV7-2 and J usage is TRBJ2-3; 9 positions agree with TRBD2. The ends lost 5 bases at V and 2 bases at J; junction bases unmatched: 8. This CDR3 spans 16 amino acids. Per germline, CDR1 SGHTA and CDR2 FQGNSA. CDR3 sequence: CTSSLQGGGATDTQYF. The CDR3 DNA sequence: TGTACCAGCAGCCTTCAAGGCGGGGGGGCCACAGATACGCAGTATTTT.

J is TRBJ1-5 and V is TRBV20-1, with D hard to call. Per the germline V gene, CDR1 is DFQATT and CDR2 is SNEGSKA (reference sequence). The V and J ends lost 0 bases and 3 bases respectively, with 15 bases between them. The CDR3 has 16 residues. CDR3 in DNA: TGCAGTGCTAGAGATCGGAATCGGGCCCCCAATCAGCCCCAGCATTTT. This encodes CSARDRNRAPNQPQHF.

A word on this clonotype: This CDR3 is missing its conserved last phenylalanine or tryptophan, likely due to a read error. V is TRBV6-1 and J is TRBJ1-2; D is perhaps TRBD1 (6 bases). V shed 2 bases and J shed 0 bases, with 13 bases lying between them. Per germline, CDR1 MNHNS and CDR2 SASEGT. CDR3 length: 16 residues. CDR3 protein: CASSETPTGANYGYTS. The CDR3, as DNA: TGTGCCAGCAGTGAAACACCGACAGGAGCTAACTATGGCTACACCTCC.

This clonotype was picked up many times. This chain joins TRBV3-1 and TRBJ2-3; a possible D gene is TRBD2 (5 bases). Germline CDR1 is LGHDT and CDR2 is YNNKEL (reference sequence). The CDR3 consists of 13 residues. With 2 bases removed from V and 6 bases from J, the gap between germline ends came to 9 bases. DNA of the CDR3: TGTGCCAGCAGCCAACGGACTCGCGATACGCAGTATTTT. Encoded protein: CASSQRTRDTQYF.

This clonotype has at least ten counts. The chain is built from TRBV28 and TRBJ2-5, with D possibly being TRBD2 (6 bases). This CDR3 has 13 residues. Germline loops: CDR1 MDHEN, CDR2 SYDVKM. Trimming cost V 6 bases and J 5 bases, with 13 bases left between them. The CDR3: CASSPSGRETQYF. The CDR3, as DNA: TGTGCCAGCAGCCCCAGTGGGAGGGAGACCCAGTACTTC. Supplemented by reference TRBV28 and TRBJ2-5, the full variable domain reads DVKVTQSSRYLVKRTGEKVFLECVQDMDHENMFWYRQDPGLGLRLIYFSYDVKMKEKGDIPEGYSVSREKKERFSLILESASTNQTSMYLCASSPSGRETQYFGPGTRLLVL.

The rearrangement links TRBV6-1 to TRBJ2-3; D is perhaps TRBD2 (6 bases). The germline CDR1 and CDR2 sequences are MNHNS and SASEGT. The CDR3 is 17 residues long. V dropped 6 bases and J dropped 5 bases, with 24 bases sitting between them. The CDR3, as DNA: TGTGCCAGCAGCAAGGGACTCGTCGCGGCGGGTGAAGATACGCAGTATTTT. Its translation: CASSKGLVAAGEDTQYF.

This clonotype was recorded a few times. The chain recombines TRBV5-1 with TRBJ2-1, with TRBD1 as a possible D gene (5 bases). The CDR3 has 15 amino acids. Trimming stripped 4 bases from V and 0 bases from J, with 11 bases between. Germline V gene lookup returns CDR1 SGHRS and CDR2 YFSETQ. The CDR3 DNA sequence: TGCGCCAGCAGCATGGACACAAGCTCCTACAATGAGCAGTTCTTC. This translates into CASSMDTSSYNEQFF.

On this clonotype: A much larger clone differs from this one at a single base, so this may be a read error. The CDR3 DNA follows: TGCAGCGTTGTTGCCGGGGGACGGGAGACCCGGTACTTC. It encodes CSVVAGGRETRYF. The chain recombines TRBV29-1 with TRBJ2-7; D is perhaps TRBD2 (6 bases). Trimming took off 4 bases at V and 12 bases at J, with 22 bases between the two ends. The CDR3 totals 13 residues. The germline CDR1 and CDR2 sequences are SQVTM and ANQGSEA.